A single sample gave rise to the 25 T cell receptor beta chains below, sequenced in a study of CD8+ T cells in alopecia areata. Treatment indicated: oral pan-JAK inhibitor, 5-10 mg twice daily. After isolation, RNA underwent reverse transcription to generate cDNA as the sequencing template. Here immunoSEQ multiplex PCR was the method, and the copy in TCRdb shows in-frame clones only, minus some. The sample shows tens of thousands of clones, 46% of them seen only once. The sample consisted of CD8+ T cells sorted from blood, taken at roughly week 38, from a patient treated with tofacitinib. All receptors derive from a human donor with alopecia areata.

The CDR3, as DNA: TGTGCCTGGGGCCCCGGGACCCAGTACTTC. This codes for CAWGPGTQYF. V usage is TRBV30 and J usage is TRBJ2-5; the D is unclear. This CDR3 has 10 residues. Germline CDR1 GTSNPN, CDR2 SVGIG (reference sequence). V was clipped by 5 bases and J by 7 bases, with 8 bases between them.

This sequence joins TRBV4-1 and TRBJ2-7; D gene unclear. From germline, CDR1 is MGHRA and CDR2 YSYEKL. This CDR3 has 16 residues. V was pared by 0 bases and J by 2 bases, with 14 bases between. In DNA, the CDR3 is TGCGCCAGCAGCCAAGAATCACTTGTTCCGACCTACGAGCAGTACTTC. Its protein product is CASSQESLVPTYEQYF.

The chain carries TRBV27 and TRBJ2-7, with TRBD2 matching over 8 bases. The V gene's germline CDR1 is MNHEY and CDR2 SMNVEV (reference sequence). The CDR3 covers 14 residues. Losses at the gene ends were 2 bases for V and 3 bases for J; bases not matched to a gene: 3. CDR3 in amino acids: CASSLRREDYEQYF. The CDR3 DNA sequence: TGTGCCAGCAGTTTACGGCGGGAGGACTACGAGCAGTACTTC.

The chain couples TRBV7-2 to TRBJ2-2; no definite D call. The CDR3 spans 12 residues. Between the trimmed V and J ends, which lost 10 bases and 10 bases, there was a span of 16 bases. CDR1 is SGHTA and CDR2 is FQGNSA in the germline V gene. The CDR3 protein is CATRAVPPELFF. Here the CDR3 DNA reads TGTGCCACAAGGGCCGTCCCCCCGGAGCTGTTTTTT. The variable domain in full, with the rest retrieved from reference TRBV7-2 and TRBJ2-2, is GAGVSQSPSNKVTEKGKDVELRCDPISGHTALYWYRQSLGQGLEFLIYFQGNSAPDKSGLPSDRFSAERTGGSVSTLTIQRTQQEDSAVYLCATRAVPPELFFGEGSRLTVL.

This chain uses TRBV30 with TRBJ1-1; no clear D gene. The CDR3 is made up of 12 amino acids. The V and J ends lost 2 bases and 6 bases respectively, with 10 bases between them. Germline CDR1 and CDR2: GTSNPN and SVGIG (reference sequence). The CDR3 here is CAWSSAGAEAFF. CDR3 coding DNA: TGTGCCTGGAGTTCGGCGGGAGCTGAAGCTTTCTTT.

This clone has a handful of counts. The J gene is TRBJ1-1, the V gene TRBV30, with D unclear. Per germline, CDR1 GTSNPN and CDR2 SVGIG (reference sequence). The CDR3 has 13 residues. The V and J ends lost 1 base and 3 bases respectively, with 9 bases between them. Here the CDR3 reads CAWSEQPHTEAFF. In DNA form, the CDR3 reads TGTGCCTGGAGTGAACAACCCCACACTGAAGCTTTCTTT.

The genes are TRBV5-1 and TRBJ2-2; D gene ambiguous. Trimming pared 1 base from V and 0 bases from J, leaving 4 bases between. Per germline, CDR1 SGHRS and CDR2 YFSETQ. The CDR3 is made up of 14 amino acids. The CDR3 DNA is TGCGCCAGCAGCTTGCTAACGAACACCGGGGAGCTGTTTTTT. Protein product: CASSLLTNTGELFF.

This chain uses TRBV7-2 with TRBJ2-7; D is uncertain. This CDR3 region has 15 residues. From germline, CDR1 is SGHTA and CDR2 FQGNSA. V was shortened by 2 bases and J by 0 bases, with 11 bases between the two germline ends. The CDR3 loop reads CASSLNLGLSYEQYF. The CDR3 bases are TGTGCCAGCAGCTTAAACCTAGGCCTCTCCTACGAGCAGTACTTC.

This clone showed up just once. V and J are TRBV11-2 and TRBJ2-7; D gene ambiguous. The germline gives CDR1 SGHAT, CDR2 FQNNGV. V dropped 1 base and J dropped 2 bases, with 9 bases sitting between them. The CDR3 sequence is 14 residues long. CDR3 amino acids: CASSLVAGAYEQYF. CDR3 sequence (DNA): TGTGCCAGCAGCTTAGTAGCTGGGGCCTACGAGCAGTACTTC.

This clone was counted ten times or more. The chain has TRBV15 and TRBJ1-1; D is uncertain. Trimming cost V 1 base and J 4 bases, with 10 bases left between them. The germline V gene has CDR1 LNHNV and CDR2 YYDKDF (reference sequence). The CDR3 consists of 14 residues. The CDR3 is CATSRAFSGTEAFF. The CDR3 nucleotides read TGTGCCACCAGCAGAGCGTTCTCGGGCACTGAAGCTTTCTTT.

This clone was seen more than once but under ten times. The chain is built from TRBV29-1 and TRBJ2-2; D may be TRBD1 or TRBD2 (5 bases each). This CDR3 is built from 17 residues. Per the germline V gene, CDR1 is SQVTM and CDR2 is ANQGSEA. The ends were cut back, 1 base at V and 6 bases at J, with 21 bases in the middle. CDR3 sequence reads: CSVEVRANGANPGELFF. CDR3 in DNA: TGCAGCGTTGAAGTACGGGCGAACGGGGCAAACCCCGGGGAGCTGTTTTTT.

The chain carries TRBV19 and TRBJ2-1; tentative D call: TRBD1 (6 bases). In germline, CDR1 is LNHDA, CDR2 SQIVND (reference sequence). The CDR3 is 15 amino acids. V lost 5 bases and J 10 bases, leaving 21 bases between the germline ends. This CDR3 reads CASSSYRTDLSEQFF. In DNA form, the CDR3 reads TGTGCCAGTAGTTCGTATAGGACAGACCTCTCAGAGCAGTTCTTC.

There are a few counts of this clone. In nucleotides, the CDR3 is TGTGCCACCAGCAGAGGCCCGGGACTAGGACGGGGTAATGAGCAGTTCTTC. Protein product: CATSRGPGLGRGNEQFF. The genes are TRBV15 and TRBJ2-1; 8 positions agree with TRBD2. The CDR3 consists of 17 residues. CDR1 is LNHNV and CDR2 is YYDKDF in the germline V gene (reference sequence). Trimming removed 1 base from V and 7 bases from J; junction bases left unmatched: 12. Full variable domain (rest looked up from reference TRBV15 and TRBJ2-1): DAMVIQNPRYQVTQFGKPVTLSCSQTLNHNVMYWYQQKSSQAPKLLFHYYDKDFNNEADTPDNFQSRRPNTSFCFLDIRSPGLGDTAMYLCATSRGPGLGRGNEQFFGPGTRLTVL.

This rearrangement joins TRBV29-1 to TRBJ2-5; 9 nucleotides align to TRBD2. The J call may be incorrect, as the DNA end agrees better with TRBJ2-7. The CDR3 covers 15 residues. Germline-derived CDR1 and CDR2 are SQVTM and ANQGSEA. The CDR3 DNA sequence: TGCAGCGTTGAAGCCTGGACTAGCGAAACCTACGAGCAGTACTTC. The encoded protein is CSVEAWTSETYEQYF.

The chain joins TRBV7-9 to TRBJ2-7; 9 bases agree with TRBD1. The CDR3 spans 17 residues. J was trimmed by 0 bases and V by 5 bases; bases with no gene match: 11. CDR1 is SEHNR, CDR2 FQNEAQ, per germline (reference sequence). The chain's CDR3 is CASSDGTGKKLSYEQYF. In DNA form, the CDR3 reads TGTGCCAGCAGCGACGGGACAGGGAAAAAACTCTCCTACGAGCAGTACTTC.

V is TRBV29-1 and J is TRBJ2-7; no firm D call. CDR3 length: 13 amino acids. CDR1 SQVTM and CDR2 ANQGSEA come from the germline V gene. Between the trimmed V and J ends, which lost 4 bases and 0 bases, there was a span of 10 bases. The CDR3 coding sequence is TGCAGCGTTGGAGAGAGACGCTCCTACGAGCAGTACTTC. The encoded protein is CSVGERRSYEQYF.

This clone turned up a few times. V usage is TRBV6-4 and J usage is TRBJ2-2; TRBD2 is a possible D gene (5 bases). Looked up from germline, CDR1 is MRHNA and CDR2 is SNTAGT. With 5 bases removed from V and 1 base from J, the gap between germline ends came to 5 bases. The CDR3 totals 13 residues. The CDR3 sequence: CASSSGNTGELFF. DNA for the CDR3: TGTGCCAGCAGTAGCGGGAACACCGGGGAGCTGTTTTTT.

CDR3 nucleotides: TGTGCCAGTAGTATAGTAGCGGGCCCAAACAATGAGCAGTTCTTC. Translation: CASSIVAGPNNEQFF. V gene TRBV19 combines with J gene TRBJ2-1; 7 bases map to TRBD2. The CDR3 spans 15 residues. CDR1 LNHDA and CDR2 SQIVND come from the germline V gene (reference sequence). V lost 1 base to trimming and J lost 5 bases; unmatched junction nucleotides: 5. The full variable domain, completed using reference TRBV19 and TRBJ2-1, is DGGITQSPKYLFRKEGQNVTLSCEQNLNHDAMYWYRQDPGQGLRLIYYSQIVNDFQKGDIAEGYSVSREKKESFPLTVTSAQKNPTAFYLCASSIVAGPNNEQFFGPGTRLTVL.

The chain couples TRBV4-1 to TRBJ2-7, with 9 bases lining up with TRBD1. Germline trimming cut 4 bases from V and 1 base from J; bases unmatched to any gene: 5. CDR1 is MGHRA, CDR2 YSYEKL, per germline. The CDR3 sequence is 15 residues long. The CDR3: CASSPRTGESYEQYF. The CDR3 region has the DNA TGCGCCAGCAGCCCACGGACAGGGGAGTCCTACGAGCAGTACTTC.

The V gene is TRBV7-2, the J gene TRBJ2-1; D could derive from TRBD1 or TRBD2 (5 bases each). The CDR3 extends over 15 amino acids. The V and J ends lost 6 bases and 2 bases respectively, with 14 bases between them. Germline V gives CDR1 SGHTA, CDR2 FQGNSA. CDR3 sequence (DNA): TGTGCCAGCAGTCCCGGGACCCACCCCTACAATGAGCAGTTCTTC. Translating gives CASSPGTHPYNEQFF.

This clone has just a few counts. CDR3 sequence: CASSRSRSGANVLTF. Written as DNA, the CDR3 is TGTGCCAGCAGTCGCTCTCGCTCTGGGGCCAACGTCCTGACTTTC. The rearrangement uses TRBV28 and TRBJ2-6; D remains unclear. The CDR3 sequence is 15 residues long. V gave up 5 bases and J gave up 0 bases, with 8 bases separating them. CDR1 is MDHEN, CDR2 SYDVKM, per germline.

The chain is built from TRBV9 and TRBJ2-3; possible D gene TRBD2, 5 bases. CDR1 and CDR2 from the germline V gene are SGDLS and YYNGEE. The CDR3 has 12 residues. Trimming left V 3 bases short and J 8 bases short, with 10 bases between. This CDR3 reads CASSGSGGTQYF. The DNA of the CDR3 is TGTGCCAGCAGCGGGAGCGGAGGTACGCAGTATTTT.

This clone was seen a few times. The chain links TRBV19 to TRBJ1-2, with 7 nucleotides matching TRBD1. This CDR3 region has 13 residues. Germline CDR1 reads LNHDA; CDR2 reads SQIVND (reference sequence). The junction had 2 bases not matched to a gene; V was cut back by 3 bases and J by 4 bases. The CDR3 loop reads CASSIGDSYGYTF. In DNA form, the CDR3 reads TGTGCCAGTAGTATCGGGGACAGCTATGGCTACACCTTC.

The V call is TRBV7-9, the J call TRBJ1-5; maybe TRBD1 (5 bases). The germline gives CDR1 SEHNR, CDR2 FQNEAQ (reference sequence). The CDR3 consists of 18 residues. V was clipped by 2 bases and J by 3 bases, with 20 bases between them. CDR3 sequence (DNA): TGTGCCAGCAGCTTATTCAAGAGCGGCGGGACCTCCAATCAGCCCCAGCATTTT. It yields the protein CASSLFKSGGTSNQPQHF.

The chain joins TRBV14 to TRBJ2-7, with TRBD1 matching over 10 bases. The V gene end was trimmed by 5 bases and the J gene end by 5 bases; junction bases not matched to a gene: 9. The CDR3 is 15 amino acids. Germline CDR1 SGHDN, CDR2 FVKESK. CDR3 sequence: CASSSPGQGIDEQYF. As DNA, the CDR3 is TGTGCCAGCAGCTCACCGGGACAGGGGATCGACGAGCAGTACTTC.